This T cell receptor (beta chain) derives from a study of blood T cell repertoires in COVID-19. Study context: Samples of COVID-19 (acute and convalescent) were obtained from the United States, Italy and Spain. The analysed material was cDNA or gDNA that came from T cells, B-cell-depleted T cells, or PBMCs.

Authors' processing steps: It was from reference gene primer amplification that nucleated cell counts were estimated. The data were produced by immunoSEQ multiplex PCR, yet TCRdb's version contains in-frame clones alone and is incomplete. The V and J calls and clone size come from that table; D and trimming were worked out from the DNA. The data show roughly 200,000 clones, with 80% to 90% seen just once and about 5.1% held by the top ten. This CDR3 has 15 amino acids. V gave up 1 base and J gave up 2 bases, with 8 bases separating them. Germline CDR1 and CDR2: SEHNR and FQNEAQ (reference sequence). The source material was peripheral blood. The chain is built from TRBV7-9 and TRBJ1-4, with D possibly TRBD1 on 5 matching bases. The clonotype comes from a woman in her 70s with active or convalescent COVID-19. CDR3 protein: CASSLGQGTNEKLFF. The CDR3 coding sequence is TGTGCCAGCAGCTTAGGCCAGGGCACTAATGAAAAACTGTTTTTT.